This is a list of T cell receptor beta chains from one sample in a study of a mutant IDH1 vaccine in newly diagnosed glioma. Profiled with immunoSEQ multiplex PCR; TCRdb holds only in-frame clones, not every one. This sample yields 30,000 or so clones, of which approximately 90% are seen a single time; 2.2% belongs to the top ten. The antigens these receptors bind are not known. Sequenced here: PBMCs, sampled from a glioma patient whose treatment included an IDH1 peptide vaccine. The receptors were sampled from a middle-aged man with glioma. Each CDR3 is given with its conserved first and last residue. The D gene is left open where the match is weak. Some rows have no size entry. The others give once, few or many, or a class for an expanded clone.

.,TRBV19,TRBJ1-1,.,CASSNPRTEAFF,TGTGCCAGTAGTAACCCCCGGACTGAAGCTTTCTTT
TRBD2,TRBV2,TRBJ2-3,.,CASSESSGSTDTQYF,TGTGCCAGCAGTGAATCTAGCGGTAGCACAGATACGCAGTATTTT
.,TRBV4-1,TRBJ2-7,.,CASSQGIQNSYEQYF,TGCGCCAGCAGCCAAGGGATACAGAACTCCTACGAGCAGTACTTC
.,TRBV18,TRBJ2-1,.,CASSPLGSGLYNEQFF,TGTGCCAGCTCACCACTTGGTAGCGGCCTTTACAATGAGCAGTTCTTC
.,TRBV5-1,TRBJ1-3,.,CASSEQTGNTIYF,TGCGCCAGCAGCGAACAAACTGGAAACACCATATATTTT
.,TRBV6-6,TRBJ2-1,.,CASSYSPGITEQFF,TGTGCCAGCAGTTACTCGCCCGGCATCACTGAGCAGTTCTTC
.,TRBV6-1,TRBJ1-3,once,CASSEAGNTIYF,TGTGCCAGCAGTGAAGCTGGAAACACCATATATTTT
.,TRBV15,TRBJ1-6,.,CATSRDQGLHSPLHF,TGTGCCACCAGCAGAGACCAGGGATTACATTCACCCCTCCACTTT
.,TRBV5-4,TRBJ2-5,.,CASKGSSEETQYF,TGTGCCAGCAAAGGTAGCAGCGAAGAGACCCAGTACTTC
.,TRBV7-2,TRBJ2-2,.,CASSFRDTGELFF,TGTGCCAGCAGCTTCCGAGACACCGGGGAGCTGTTTTTT
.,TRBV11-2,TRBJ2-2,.,CASTPNSGTNTGELFF,TGTGCCAGCACCCCTAATAGCGGTACGAACACCGGGGAGCTGTTTTTT
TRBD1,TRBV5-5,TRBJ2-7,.,CASSSTGGYEQYF,TGTGCCAGCAGTTCAACAGGGGGCTACGAGCAGTACTTC
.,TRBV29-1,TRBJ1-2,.,CSVDQGIYGYTF,TGCAGCGTTGATCAGGGGATCTATGGCTACACCTTC
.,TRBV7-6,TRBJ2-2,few,CASTLTSTGELFF,TGTGCCAGCACCCTAACCAGTACCGGGGAGCTGTTTTTT
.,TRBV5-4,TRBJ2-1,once,CASSLAQDHEQFF,TGTGCCAGCAGCTTGGCGCAGGACCATGAGCAGTTCTTC
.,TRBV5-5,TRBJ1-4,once,CASSLADEKLFF,TGTGCCAGCAGCTTGGCGGATGAAAAACTGTTTTTT
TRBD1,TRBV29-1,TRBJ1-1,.,CSASQGLNTEAFF,TGCAGCGCCTCACAGGGGCTCAACACTGAAGCTTTCTTT
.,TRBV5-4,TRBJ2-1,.,CASSLGSESVQFF,TGTGCCAGCAGCTTGGGCTCAGAGAGTGTGCAGTTCTTC
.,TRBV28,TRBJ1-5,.,CASRLGANQPQHF,TGTGCCAGCCGGCTGGGGGCAAATCAGCCCCAGCATTTT
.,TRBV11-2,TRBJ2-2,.,CASSSLANKGARELFF,TGTGCCAGCAGCTCCCTTGCCAACAAGGGAGCCCGGGAGCTGTTTTTT
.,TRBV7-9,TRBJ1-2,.,CASLLLEGYGYTF,TGTGCCAGCCTACTTCTAGAGGGCTATGGCTACACCTTC
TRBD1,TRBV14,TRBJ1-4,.,CASSQGAGGYHEKLFF,TGTGCCAGCAGCCAGGGGGCAGGGGGCTATCATGAAAAACTGTTTTTT
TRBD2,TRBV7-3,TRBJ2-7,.,CASSLGAGAIYEQYF,TGTGCCAGCAGCCTTGGGGCGGGAGCTATCTACGAGCAGTACTTC
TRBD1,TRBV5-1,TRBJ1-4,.,CASSSGQGSDEKLFF,TGCGCCAGCAGCTCGGGACAGGGGTCGGATGAAAAACTGTTTTTT
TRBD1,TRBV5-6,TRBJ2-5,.,CASSPRPTGGQETQYF,TGTGCCAGCAGCCCTAGGCCGACAGGGGGGCAAGAGACCCAGTACTTC
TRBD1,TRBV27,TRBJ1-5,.,CASSLWHPGGGNQPQHF,TGTGCCAGCAGTTTATGGCATCCAGGGGGCGGCAATCAGCCCCAGCATTTT
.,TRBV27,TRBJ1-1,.,CASSLSNGRGGTEAFF,TGTGCCAGCAGTTTATCAAATGGCCGGGGTGGGACTGAAGCTTTCTTT
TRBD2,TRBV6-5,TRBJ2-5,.,CASSYSTSGLGETQYF,TGTGCCAGCAGTTATAGCACTAGCGGGTTAGGAGAGACCCAGTACTTC
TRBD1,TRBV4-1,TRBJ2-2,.,CASSQERDRGLANTGELFF,TGCGCCAGCAGCCAAGAAAGGGACAGGGGGTTGGCGAACACCGGGGAGCTGTTTTTT
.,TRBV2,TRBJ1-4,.,CASRADTPGGEKLFF,TGTGCCAGCAGGGCAGACACCCCCGGAGGTGAAAAACTGTTTTTT
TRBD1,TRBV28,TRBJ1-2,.,CASSSDRENYGYTF,TGTGCCAGCAGTTCCGACAGGGAGAACTATGGCTACACCTTC
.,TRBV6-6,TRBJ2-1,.,CASSYVGTEQFF,TGTGCCAGCAGTTACGTAGGGACGGAGCAGTTCTTC
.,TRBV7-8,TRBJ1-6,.,CASSTGVKSPLHF,TGTGCCAGCAGCACGGGGGTCAAATCACCCCTCCACTTT
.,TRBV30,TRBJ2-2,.,CAWSARGPGELFF,TGTGCCTGGAGTGCTCGAGGACCCGGGGAGCTGTTTTTT
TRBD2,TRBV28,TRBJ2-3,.,CASLLGGGREADTQYF,TGTGCCAGCCTTCTGGGCGGGGGACGTGAGGCAGATACGCAGTATTTT
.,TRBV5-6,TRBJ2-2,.,CASSFQVNTGELFF,TGTGCCAGCAGCTTTCAGGTGAACACCGGGGAGCTGTTTTTT
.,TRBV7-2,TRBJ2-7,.,CASSLEAYYEQYF,TGTGCCAGCAGCTTAGAGGCCTACTACGAGCAGTACTTC
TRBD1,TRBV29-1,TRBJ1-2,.,CSVKPGDRVHGYTF,TGCAGCGTAAAGCCCGGGGACAGGGTTCATGGCTACACCTTC
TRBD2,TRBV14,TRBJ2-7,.,CASSHQPGLTPYEQYF,TGTGCCAGCAGCCATCAACCGGGACTAACTCCATACGAGCAGTACTTC
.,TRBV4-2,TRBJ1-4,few,CASIRDPAGGGKLFF,TGTGCCAGCATTCGGGATCCGGCCGGAGGAGGAAAACTGTTTTTT
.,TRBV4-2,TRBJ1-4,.,CASSQGLGGGWEKLFF,TGTGCCAGCAGCCAAGGATTGGGAGGTGGATGGGAAAAACTGTTTTTT